The following is a T cell receptor beta chain sequence with its context. This sample is part of a study of blood T cell repertoires in COVID-19. Across the whole study: The United States, Italy and Spain supplied acute and convalescent COVID-19 samples. PBMCs, B-cell-depleted T cells, or T cells provided the cDNA or gDNA that made up the material.

In the source study's methods: Reference gene primer amplification gave nucleated cell count estimates. Data came from immunoSEQ multiplex PCR; TCRdb stores just in-frame clones and leaves some out. The DNA gave D and trimming, while V, J and clone size come from that table. The sample has approximately 70,000 clones, approximately 82% seen once. V trimming: 7 bases; J trimming: 1 base; junction bases outside the gene matches: 11. The CDR3 is 16 amino acids. Germline V gives CDR1 LGHDT, CDR2 YNNKEL (reference sequence). This rearrangement joins TRBV3-1 (or the pseudogene TRBV3-2) to TRBJ1-1, with 8 bases lining up with TRBD1. Sequencing was done on a sample of peripheral blood. The sequence was collected from a woman at least 80 years old with acute or convalescent COVID-19. The DNA for the CDR3 is TGTGCCAGCACCGCCCCTCTACAGGGGGGGAACACTGAAGCTTTCTTT. Its protein is CASTAPLQGGNTEAFF.